These 4 T cell receptor beta chains originate from one sample sequenced in a study of T cell responses to AZD1222 COVID-19 vaccine. Profiling relied on immunoSEQ multiplex PCR, and the TCRdb table lists in-frame clones only, not all of them. The table has some 140,000 clones, approximately 90% seen once. Sequencing was performed on peripheral blood, taken on day 0 of AZD1222 vaccination. The receptors stem from an adult in good health.

The chain joins TRBV11-2 to TRBJ1-3; TRBD1 is a possible D gene (6 bases). Trimming cost V 2 bases and J 5 bases, with 13 bases left between them. There are 15 residues in the CDR3. Germline assignment: CDR1 SGHAT and CDR2 FQNNGV. CDR3 nucleotides: TGTGCCAGCAGCTTACCTCCCCAGGGGAGAAACACCATATATTTT. Translating gives CASSLPPQGRNTIYF.

V and J are TRBV3-1 (or the pseudogene TRBV3-2) and TRBJ1-1; D is uncertain. The CDR3 is made up of 15 amino acids. V lost 1 base and J lost 1, with 10 bases in between. Germline-derived CDR1 and CDR2 are LGHDT and YNNKEL (reference sequence). CDR3 sequence (DNA): TGTGCCAGCAGCCAAGGAAGCAGGTGGAACACTGAAGCTTTCTTT. Residues: CASSQGSRWNTEAFF.

This clone was observed a handful of times. V gene TRBV30 combines with J gene TRBJ2-1, with a tentative D call TRBD2 (6 bases). V lost 3 bases and J lost 5, with 11 bases in between. Germline V lookup: CDR1 GTSNPN, CDR2 SVGIG (reference sequence). This CDR3 region has 13 residues. CDR3 region: CAWSRETHNEQFF. CDR3 nucleotide sequence: TGTGCCTGGAGCCGGGAGACTCACAATGAGCAGTTCTTC.

The chain has TRBV19 and TRBJ1-1; possibly TRBD1 for D (5 bases). Germline V gene sequence: CDR1 LNHDA, CDR2 SQIVND (reference sequence). The CDR3 runs to 16 residues. V shed 0 bases and J shed 1 base, with 12 bases lying between them. The CDR3, as DNA: TGTGCCAGTAGTATAGAAGAGGGGAGCGGGAACACTGAAGCTTTCTTT. Protein product: CASSIEEGSGNTEAFF.